A single TCR beta chain is shown here with its context. Only in-frame clones appear in the TCRdb table, and some are missing; sequencing was by immunoSEQ multiplex PCR. The sample yields hundreds of thousands of clones, roughly 88% seen once. The sample originates from a study of shared T cell receptors in the human thymus. The CDR3 is 12 residues long. CDR1 and CDR2 (germline): SNHLY, FYNNEI. The ends were cut back, 0 bases at V and 9 bases at J, with 6 bases in the middle. These sequences were also reported in another study, on human thymus T cells. In that study: Resections from corrective heart surgery supplied the thymus tissue. Related research examined unrelated individuals and reported that their thymic repertoires overlapped highly.

This clonotype was obtained from a boy in the first two years of life with a congenital heart defect. Sequencing was done on a sample of thymocytes. The chain couples TRBV2 to TRBJ2-1; a possible D gene is TRBD1 (6 bases). The CDR3 DNA follows: TGTGCCAGCAGTGAAGCAGGGGGTGAGCAGTTCTTC. Translated, it gives CASSEAGGEQFF. Looking up the rest from reference TRBV2 and TRBJ2-1 gives the full variable domain: EPEVTQTPSHQVTQMGQEVILRCVPISNHLYFYWYRQILGQKVEFLVSFYNNEISEKSEIFDDQFSVERPDGSNFTLKIRSTKLEDSAMYFCASSEAGGEQFFGPGTRLTVL.